The T cell receptor (beta chain) described here comes from a study of blood T cells in healthy people across ages. The study's findings and limits: Older age went with lower TCR beta diversity per million T cells, in a roughly linear way. For the donors, CMV status was unknown and possibly confounded expanded clonotype changes.

With respect to this clonotype: The target antigen is unknown. Mismatch with germline at one junction end may stem from a read error.

The CDR3 is 14 amino acids. Germline CDR1 and CDR2: SGDLS and YYNGEE. PCR was performed a second time for about 6 to 11 cycles using a sample-barcoded 5' primer and a J-beta primer mix. MiXCR was run by TCRdb on the 5' RACE reads, yielding one entry per CDR3 protein. The repertoire has under 750,000 distinct CDR3 sequences, around half of them found once; the top ten carry around 25%. Sequencing used blood. The TCR originated in an older man in good health. The gene calls are TRBV9 and TRBJ2-1, with D unclear. The CDR3 is CACSVADNYNEQFF. For the CDR3, the DNA is TGTGCCTGCAGCGTAGCTGACAACTACAATGAGCAGTTCTTC.